Listed below are T cell receptor beta chains from one sample, sequenced in a study of blood T cell repertoires in COVID-19. Assay: immunoSEQ multiplex PCR; the TCRdb copy retains only in-frame clones and omits some. The repertoire holds approximately 140,000 clones, with 84% as singletons. The source material was PBMCs or T cells enriched from blood (not recorded which). These receptor sequences come from a man aged 35-49 years with acute COVID-19. The CDR3 runs from the conserved cysteine through the conserved F or W. D genes are given only for firm matches. Some rows mark clone size as missing; the rest say once, few, many or name a class of expanded clone.

clone_size j_call v_call d_call cdr3_aa cdr3_nt
. TRBJ2-3 TRBV25-1 TRBD1 CASHRGGTDTQYF TGTGCCAGCCACAGGGGCGGCACAGATACGCAGTATTTT
. TRBJ1-6 TRBV6-5 . CASRIRTENSPLHF TGTGCCAGCAGGATCCGGACAGAGAATTCACCCCTCCACTTT
. TRBJ1-1 TRBV5-1 TRBD1 CASSQPDRGNTEAFF TGCGCCAGCAGCCAGCCGGACAGGGGAAACACTGAAGCTTTCTTT
. TRBJ2-2 TRBV30 TRBD1 CAWSEDRGGTGELFF TGTGCCTGGAGTGAGGACAGGGGAGGGACCGGGGAGCTGTTTTTT
few TRBJ1-2 TRBV7-9 . CASSADTVYGYTF TGTGCCAGCAGCGCGGACACGGTCTATGGCTACACCTTC
. TRBJ1-1 TRBV3-1/TRBV3-2 . CASSQDSEAFF TGTGCCAGCAGCCAAGACAGCGAGGCTTTCTTT
. TRBJ2-2 TRBV21-1 . CASSKAEGTGELFF TGTGCCAGCAGCAAAGCGGAGGGAACCGGGGAGCTGTTTTTT
. TRBJ1-1 TRBV5-8 . CASSLGIEDTEAFF TGTGCCAGCAGCTTGGGGATCGAGGACACTGAAGCTTTCTTT
. TRBJ1-4 TRBV7-2 . CASSLGRRDEKLFF TGTGCCAGCAGCTTAGGAAGACGGGATGAAAAACTGTTTTTT
. TRBJ1-3 TRBV15 . CATSRDISAAYTIYF TGTGCCACCAGCAGAGATATCAGCGCGGCGTACACCATATATTTT
. TRBJ2-7 TRBV4-2 TRBD2 CASSQDLVAGVPYEQYF TGTGCCAGCAGCCAAGATCTGGTAGCGGGGGTTCCCTACGAGCAGTACTTC
. TRBJ1-5 TRBV30 . CAWSVGAGWSNQPQHF TGTGCCTGGAGTGTAGGTGCAGGGTGGAGCAATCAGCCCCAGCATTTT
. TRBJ2-3 TRBV5-6 . CASSRGPRLLSTDTQYF TGTGCCAGCAGCCGAGGTCCGAGACTCTTAAGCACAGATACGCAGTATTTT
. TRBJ2-2 TRBV30 . CAWSPSRGALTGELFF TGTGCCTGGAGTCCCAGTCGGGGGGCACTCACCGGGGAGCTGTTTTTT
. TRBJ1-2 TRBV5-4 TRBD1 CASNRGGQGAFYGYTF TGTGCCAGCAACCGAGGGGGGCAGGGGGCTTTCTATGGCTACACCTTC
once TRBJ2-2 TRBV6-5 . CASIPRAAEGGELFF TGTGCCAGCATCCCCCGGGCTGCGGAGGGCGGGGAGCTGTTTTTT
. TRBJ1-2 TRBV5-6 TRBD1 CASSPGTAYGYTF TGTGCCAGCAGCCCTGGGACAGCTTATGGCTACACCTTC
. TRBJ1-5 TRBV5-8 . CASSWSNLNQPQHF TGTGCCAGCAGCTGGTCTAACTTAAATCAGCCCCAGCATTTT
few TRBJ2-1 TRBV5-4 TRBD1 CASRSGTGQFF TGTGCCAGCAGATCCGGGACAGGGCAGTTCTTC